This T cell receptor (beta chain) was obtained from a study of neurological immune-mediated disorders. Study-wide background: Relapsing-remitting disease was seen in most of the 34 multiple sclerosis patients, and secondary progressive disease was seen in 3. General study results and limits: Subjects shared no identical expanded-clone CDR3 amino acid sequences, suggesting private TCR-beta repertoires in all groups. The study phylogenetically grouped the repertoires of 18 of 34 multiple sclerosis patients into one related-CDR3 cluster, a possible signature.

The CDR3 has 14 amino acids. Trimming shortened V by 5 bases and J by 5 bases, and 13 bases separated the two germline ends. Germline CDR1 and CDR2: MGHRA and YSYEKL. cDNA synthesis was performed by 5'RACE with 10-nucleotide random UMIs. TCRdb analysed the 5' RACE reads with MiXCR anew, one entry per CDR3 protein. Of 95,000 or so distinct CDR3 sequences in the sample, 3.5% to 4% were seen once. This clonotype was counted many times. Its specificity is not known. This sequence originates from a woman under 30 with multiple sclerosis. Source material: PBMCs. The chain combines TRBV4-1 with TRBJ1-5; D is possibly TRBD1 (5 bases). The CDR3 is CASSFRQMDQPQHF. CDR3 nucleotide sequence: TGCGCCAGCAGCTTTCGACAGATGGATCAGCCCCAGCATTTT.